This TCR beta chain was identified in a study of blood T cell repertoires in COVID-19. CDR1 and CDR2 (germline): SGHAT, FQNNGV. The CDR3 has 17 residues. Trimming cost V 5 bases and J 0 bases; bases outside gene matches: 3. This clone was observed a single time. Profiled with immunoSEQ multiplex PCR; TCRdb holds only in-frame clones, not every one. Of 95,000 to 150,000 clones in the sample, 86% were seen once. This chain connects TRBV11-2 to TRBJ2-2, with TRBD2 identical over 13 bases. The clonotype originates from a man in his forties with acute or convalescent COVID-19. Material: peripheral blood. The CDR3 region is CASSRTSGGPNTGELFF. CDR3 coding DNA: TGTGCCAGCAGCCGGACTAGCGGGGGCCCGAACACCGGGGAGCTGTTTTTT. Looking up the rest from reference TRBV11-2 and TRBJ2-2 gives the full variable domain: EAGVAQSPRYKIIEKRQSVAFWCNPISGHATLYWYQQILGQGPKLLIQFQNNGVVDDSQLPKDRFSAERLKGVDSTLKIQPAKLEDSAVYLCASSRTSGGPNTGELFFGEGSRLTVL.